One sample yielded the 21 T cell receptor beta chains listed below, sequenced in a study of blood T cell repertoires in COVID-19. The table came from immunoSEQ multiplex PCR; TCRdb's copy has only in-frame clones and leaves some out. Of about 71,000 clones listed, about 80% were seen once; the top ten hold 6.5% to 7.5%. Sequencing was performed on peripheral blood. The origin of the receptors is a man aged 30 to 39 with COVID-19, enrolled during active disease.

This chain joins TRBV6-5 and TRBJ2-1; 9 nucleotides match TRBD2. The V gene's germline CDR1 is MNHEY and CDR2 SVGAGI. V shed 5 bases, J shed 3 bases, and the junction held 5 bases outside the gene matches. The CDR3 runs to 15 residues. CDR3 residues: CASSPRAGGYNEQFF. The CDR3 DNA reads TGTGCCAGCAGTCCCCGAGCGGGAGGCTACAATGAGCAGTTCTTC.

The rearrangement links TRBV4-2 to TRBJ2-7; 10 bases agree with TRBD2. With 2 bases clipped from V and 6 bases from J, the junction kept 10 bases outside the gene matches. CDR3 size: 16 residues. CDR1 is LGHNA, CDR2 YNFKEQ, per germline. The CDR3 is CASSQSSGSSDREQYF. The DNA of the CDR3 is TGTGCCAGCAGCCAATCTAGCGGGAGTTCTGATCGCGAGCAGTACTTC.

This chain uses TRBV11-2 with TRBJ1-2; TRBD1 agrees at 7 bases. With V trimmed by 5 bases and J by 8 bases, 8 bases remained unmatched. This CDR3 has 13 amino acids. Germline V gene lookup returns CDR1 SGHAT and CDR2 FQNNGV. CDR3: CASSPDREVGYTF. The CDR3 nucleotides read TGTGCCAGCAGCCCTGACAGGGAAGTGGGCTACACCTTC.

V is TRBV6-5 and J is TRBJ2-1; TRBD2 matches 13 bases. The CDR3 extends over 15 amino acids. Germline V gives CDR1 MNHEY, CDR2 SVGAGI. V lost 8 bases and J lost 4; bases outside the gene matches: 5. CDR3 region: CASGGTSGTYNEQFF. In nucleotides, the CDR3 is TGTGCCAGCGGGGGGACTAGCGGGACATACAATGAGCAGTTCTTC.

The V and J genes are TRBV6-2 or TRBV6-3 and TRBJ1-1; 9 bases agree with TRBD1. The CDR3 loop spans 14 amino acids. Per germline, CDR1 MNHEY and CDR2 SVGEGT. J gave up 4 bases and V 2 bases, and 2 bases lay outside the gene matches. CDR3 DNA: TGTGCCAGCAGTTACGGGACAGGGACCACTGAAGCTTTCTTT. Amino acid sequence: CASSYGTGTTEAFF.

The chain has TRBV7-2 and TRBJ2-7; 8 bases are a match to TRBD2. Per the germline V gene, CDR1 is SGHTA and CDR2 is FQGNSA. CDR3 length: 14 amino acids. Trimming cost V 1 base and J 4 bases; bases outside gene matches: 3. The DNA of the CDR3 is TGTGCCAGCAGCTTAGAACTAGCGGCGTACGAGCAGTACTTC. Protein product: CASSLELAAYEQYF.

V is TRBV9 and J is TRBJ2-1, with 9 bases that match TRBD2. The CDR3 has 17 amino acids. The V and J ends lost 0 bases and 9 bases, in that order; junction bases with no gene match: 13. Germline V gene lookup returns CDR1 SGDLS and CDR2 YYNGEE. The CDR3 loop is CASSVGGPAGGLAEQFF. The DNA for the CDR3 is TGTGCCAGCAGCGTAGGAGGGCCAGCGGGAGGACTAGCTGAGCAGTTCTTC. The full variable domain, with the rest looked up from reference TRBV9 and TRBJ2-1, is DSGVTQTPKHLITATGQRVTLRCSPRSGDLSVYWYQQSLDQGLQFLIQYYNGEERAKGNILERFSAQQFPDLHSELNLSSLELGDSALYFCASSVGGPAGGLAEQFFGPGTRLTVL.

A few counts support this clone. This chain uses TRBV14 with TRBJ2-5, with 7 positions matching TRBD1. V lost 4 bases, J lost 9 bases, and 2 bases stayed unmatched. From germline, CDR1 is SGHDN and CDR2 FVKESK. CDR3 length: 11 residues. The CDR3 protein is CASSLTGAQYF. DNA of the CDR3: TGTGCCAGCAGCCTCACAGGGGCCCAGTACTTC.

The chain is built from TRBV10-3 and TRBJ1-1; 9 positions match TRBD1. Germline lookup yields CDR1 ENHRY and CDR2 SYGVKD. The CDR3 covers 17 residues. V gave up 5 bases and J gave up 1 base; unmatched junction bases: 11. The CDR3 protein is CAISSSDRGDPNTEAFF. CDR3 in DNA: TGTGCCATCAGTTCTTCGGACAGGGGCGACCCGAACACTGAAGCTTTCTTT.

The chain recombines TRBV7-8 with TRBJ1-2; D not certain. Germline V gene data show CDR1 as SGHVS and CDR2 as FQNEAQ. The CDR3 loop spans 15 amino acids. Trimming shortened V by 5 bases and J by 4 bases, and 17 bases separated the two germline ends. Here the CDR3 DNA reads TGTGCCAGCAGCCCGAGACCGAGCCTAGGCTATGGCTACACCTTC. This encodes CASSPRPSLGYGYTF. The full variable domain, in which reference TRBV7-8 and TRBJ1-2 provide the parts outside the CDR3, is GAGVSQSPRYKVAKRGQDVALRCDPISGHVSLFWYQQALGQGPEFLTYFQNEAQLDKSGLPSDRFFAERPEGSVSTLKIQRTQQEDSAVYLCASSPRPSLGYGYTFGSGTRLTVV.

CDR3 in DNA: TGTGCCAGCAGTCGACATCTAGCGGGAGATGACAATGAGCAGTTCTTC. Residues: CASSRHLAGDDNEQFF. The J gene is TRBJ2-1, the V gene TRBV6-2 or TRBV6-3; 10 bases are shared with TRBD2. Germline CDR1 reads MNHEY; CDR2 reads SVGEGT. CDR3 length: 16 residues. V was clipped by 5 bases and J by 5 bases; unmatched bases: 9.

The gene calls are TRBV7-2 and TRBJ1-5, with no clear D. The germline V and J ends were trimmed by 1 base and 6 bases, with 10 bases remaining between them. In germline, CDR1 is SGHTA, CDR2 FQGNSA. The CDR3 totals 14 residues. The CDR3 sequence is CASSLVPVGQPQHF. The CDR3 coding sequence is TGTGCCAGCAGCTTAGTACCGGTCGGTCAGCCCCAGCATTTT.

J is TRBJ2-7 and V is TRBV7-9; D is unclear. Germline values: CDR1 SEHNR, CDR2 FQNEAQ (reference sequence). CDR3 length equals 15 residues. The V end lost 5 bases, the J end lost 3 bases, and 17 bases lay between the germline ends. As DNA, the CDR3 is TGTGCCAGCAGCATAACCCGCACAGAAAACTACGAGCAGTACTTC. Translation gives CASSITRTENYEQYF. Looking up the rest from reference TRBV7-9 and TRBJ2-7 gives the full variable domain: DTGVSQNPRHKITKRGQNVTFRCDPISEHNRLYWYRQTLGQGPEFLTYFQNEAQLEKSRLLSDRFSAERPKGSFSTLEIQRTEQGDSAMYLCASSITRTENYEQYFGPGTRLTVT.

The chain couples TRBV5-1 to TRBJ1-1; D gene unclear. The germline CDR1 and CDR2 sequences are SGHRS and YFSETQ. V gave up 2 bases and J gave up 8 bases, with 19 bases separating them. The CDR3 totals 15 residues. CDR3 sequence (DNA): TGCGCCAGCAGCTTCAACCCGGCTCACCGGGAAGAAGCTTTCTTT. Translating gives CASSFNPAHREEAFF.

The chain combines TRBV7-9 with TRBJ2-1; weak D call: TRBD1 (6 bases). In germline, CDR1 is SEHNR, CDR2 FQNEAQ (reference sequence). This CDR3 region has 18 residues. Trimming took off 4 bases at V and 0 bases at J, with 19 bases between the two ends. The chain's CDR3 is CASSSIGTRIGSYNEQFF. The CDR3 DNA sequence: TGTGCCAGCAGCTCGATCGGGACACGCATCGGCTCCTACAATGAGCAGTTCTTC.

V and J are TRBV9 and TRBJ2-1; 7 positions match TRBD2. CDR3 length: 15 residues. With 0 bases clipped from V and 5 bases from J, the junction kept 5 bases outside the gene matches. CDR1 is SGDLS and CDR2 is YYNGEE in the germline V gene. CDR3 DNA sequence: TGTGCCAGCAGCGTAGCACTAGCGAGAAACAATGAGCAGTTCTTC. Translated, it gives CASSVALARNNEQFF. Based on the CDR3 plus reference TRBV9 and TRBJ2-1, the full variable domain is DSGVTQTPKHLITATGQRVTLRCSPRSGDLSVYWYQQSLDQGLQFLIQYYNGEERAKGNILERFSAQQFPDLHSELNLSSLELGDSALYFCASSVALARNNEQFFGPGTRLTVL.

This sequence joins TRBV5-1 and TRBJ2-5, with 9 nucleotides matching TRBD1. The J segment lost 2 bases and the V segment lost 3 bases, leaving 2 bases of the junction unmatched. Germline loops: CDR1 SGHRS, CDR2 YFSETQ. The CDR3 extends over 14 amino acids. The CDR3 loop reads CASSSGTGQETQYF. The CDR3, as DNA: TGCGCCAGCAGCTCCGGGACAGGGCAAGAGACCCAGTACTTC.

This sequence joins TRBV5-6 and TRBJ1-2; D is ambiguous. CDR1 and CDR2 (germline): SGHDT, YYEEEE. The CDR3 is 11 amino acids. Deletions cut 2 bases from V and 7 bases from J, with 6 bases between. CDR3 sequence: CASSLSAGYTF. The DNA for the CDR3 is TGTGCCAGCAGCTTAAGCGCTGGCTACACCTTC. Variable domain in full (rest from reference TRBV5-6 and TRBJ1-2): DAGVTQSPTHLIKTRGQQVTLRCSPKSGHDTVSWYQQALGQGPQFIFQYYEEEERQRGNFPDRFSGHQFPNYSSELNVNALLLGDSALYLCASSLSAGYTFGSGTRLTVV.

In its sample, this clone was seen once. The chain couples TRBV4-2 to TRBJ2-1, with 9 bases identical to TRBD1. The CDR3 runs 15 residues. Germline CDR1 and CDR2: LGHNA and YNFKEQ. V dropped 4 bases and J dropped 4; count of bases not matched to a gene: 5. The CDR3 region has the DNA TGTGCCAGCAGCCGGGGACAGGGAGCGTACAATGAGCAGTTCTTC. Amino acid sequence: CASSRGQGAYNEQFF.

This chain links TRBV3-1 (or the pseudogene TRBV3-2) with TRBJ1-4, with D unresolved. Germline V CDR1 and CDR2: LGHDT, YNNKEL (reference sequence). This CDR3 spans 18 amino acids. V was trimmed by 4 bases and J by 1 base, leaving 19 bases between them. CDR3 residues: CASSPSGENNRTNEKLFF. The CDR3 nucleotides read TGTGCCAGCAGCCCCTCCGGGGAGAATAATAGAACTAATGAAAAACTGTTTTTT.

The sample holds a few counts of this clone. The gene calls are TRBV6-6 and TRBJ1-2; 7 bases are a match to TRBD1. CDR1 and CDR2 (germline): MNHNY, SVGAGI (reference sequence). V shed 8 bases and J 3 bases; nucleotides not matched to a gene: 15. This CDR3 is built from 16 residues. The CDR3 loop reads CASFSDLSGQDYGYTF. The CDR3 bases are TGTGCCAGCTTCTCTGACCTATCCGGACAGGACTATGGCTACACCTTC.